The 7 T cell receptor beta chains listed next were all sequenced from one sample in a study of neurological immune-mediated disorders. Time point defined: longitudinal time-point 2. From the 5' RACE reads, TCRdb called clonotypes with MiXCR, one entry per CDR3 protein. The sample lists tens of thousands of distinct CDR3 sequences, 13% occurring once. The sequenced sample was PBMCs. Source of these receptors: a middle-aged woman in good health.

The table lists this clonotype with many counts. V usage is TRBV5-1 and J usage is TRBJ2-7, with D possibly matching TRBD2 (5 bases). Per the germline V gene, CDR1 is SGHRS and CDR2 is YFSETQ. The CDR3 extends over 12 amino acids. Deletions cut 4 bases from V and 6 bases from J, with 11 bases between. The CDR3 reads CASSLDAGEQYF. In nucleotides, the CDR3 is TGCGCCAGCAGCCTGGATGCGGGCGAGCAGTACTTC.

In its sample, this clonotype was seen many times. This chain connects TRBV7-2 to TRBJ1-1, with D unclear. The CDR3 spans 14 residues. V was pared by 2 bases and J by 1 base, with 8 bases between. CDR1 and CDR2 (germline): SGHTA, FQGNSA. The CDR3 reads CASSLIRGNTEAFF. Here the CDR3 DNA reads TGTGCCAGCAGCTTAATTCGGGGGAACACTGAAGCTTTCTTT.

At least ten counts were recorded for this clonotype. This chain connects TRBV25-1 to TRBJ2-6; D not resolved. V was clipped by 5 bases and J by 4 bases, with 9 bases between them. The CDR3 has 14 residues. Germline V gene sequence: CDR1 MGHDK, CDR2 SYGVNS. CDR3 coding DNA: TGTGCCAGCAGTCAGGTTCTGGGGGCCAACGTCCTGACTTTC. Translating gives CASSQVLGANVLTF.

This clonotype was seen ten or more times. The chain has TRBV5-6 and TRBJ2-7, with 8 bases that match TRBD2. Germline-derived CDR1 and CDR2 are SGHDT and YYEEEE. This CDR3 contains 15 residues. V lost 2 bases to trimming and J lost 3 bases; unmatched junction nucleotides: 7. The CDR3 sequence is CASSFQREGVYEQYF. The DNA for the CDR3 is TGTGCCAGCAGCTTTCAACGGGAGGGGGTCTACGAGCAGTACTTC.

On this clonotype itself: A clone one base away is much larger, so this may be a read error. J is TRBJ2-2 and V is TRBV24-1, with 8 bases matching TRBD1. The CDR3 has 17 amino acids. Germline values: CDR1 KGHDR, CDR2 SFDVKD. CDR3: CAISDRQGQGDTGELFF. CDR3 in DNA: TGTGCCATCAGTGACCGGCAAGGACAGGGTGACACCGGGGAGCTGTTTTTT.

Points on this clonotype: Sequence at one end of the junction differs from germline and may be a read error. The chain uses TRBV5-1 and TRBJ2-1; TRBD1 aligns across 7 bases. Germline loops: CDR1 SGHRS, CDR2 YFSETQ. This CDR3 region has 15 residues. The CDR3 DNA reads TGCGTCAGCAGATCCCGACAGGGTTCCTACAATGAGCAGTTCTTC. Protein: CVSRSRQGSYNEQFF.

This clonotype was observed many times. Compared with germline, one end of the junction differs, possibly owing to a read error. CDR3 DNA sequence: TGTGCCAGCAGCTTGTGGGAGTATAGCGACTTC. Translation: CASSLWEYSDF. The V gene is TRBV5-6, the J gene TRBJ2-5, with a possible D match to TRBD2 (5 bases). Germline V gene data show CDR1 as SGHDT and CDR2 as YYEEEE. This CDR3 has 11 residues.